The 3 T cell receptor beta chains listed next were all sequenced from one sample in a study of T cells after yellow fever vaccination. Via MiXCR, TCRdb re-called the 5' RACE reads, giving one row per CDR3 protein. Among roughly 100,000 distinct CDR3 sequences listed, approximately 8.4% were seen once. Material: CD8+ T cells not binding an NS4B(214-222) dextramer, sorted from PBMCs, obtained less than 16 days after the first yellow fever vaccination. These TCRs come from a man aged 18 to 29 who received the YFV17D yellow fever vaccine.

The chain uses TRBV12-3 or TRBV12-4 and TRBJ1-5; weak D call: TRBD1 (5 bases). Between the trimmed V and J ends, which lost 2 bases and 0 bases, there was a span of 8 bases. This CDR3 is built from 15 residues. The CDR3 sequence: CASSLRGHSNQPQHF. CDR3 bases: TGTGCCAGCAGTTTACGGGGCCATAGCAATCAGCCCCAGCATTTT.

The rearrangement joins TRBV1 to TRBJ1-2. TRBV1 is an annotated pseudogene. This CDR3 is built from 12 residues. The CDR3 DNA sequence: TGCACCAACCACACCCACGGGGATGGCTACACCTTC. Encoded protein: CTNHTHGDGYTF.

This clonotype came up a few times. The V call is TRBV7-9, the J call TRBJ1-1; the match to TRBD1 covers 11 bases. CDR3 length: 14 residues. V gave up 6 bases and J gave up 3 bases; unmatched junction bases: 3. CDR1 SEHNR and CDR2 FQNEAQ come from the germline V gene (reference sequence). This chain's CDR3 is CASSPDRGHTEAFF. The CDR3 DNA follows: TGTGCCAGCAGTCCGGACAGGGGGCACACTGAAGCTTTCTTT.